Sequencing of this TCR beta chain was carried out in a study of blood T cells in healthy people across ages. Only a few counts were recorded for this clonotype. Its antigen is unidentified. A sample-barcoded 5' primer and a J-beta primer mix were used in a second PCR of about 6 to 12 cycles. Each cDNA was tagged by a template-switch adaptor containing 12 random nucleotides. MiXCR, run by TCRdb on the 5' RACE reads, gives a single entry per CDR3 protein. The repertoire has 550,000 to 650,000 distinct CDR3 sequences, about 27% of them found once; the top ten carry roughly 3.5%. Study-wide points: Across the age range, TCR beta diversity per million T cells fell in a roughly linear way. Diversity was higher, and naive CD4+ cells more numerous, in long-lived donors than in aged donors.

The V and J ends lost 2 bases and 3 bases respectively, with 11 bases between them. The CDR3 runs to 14 residues. Germline-derived CDR1 and CDR2 are MNHEY and SMNVEV (reference sequence). The sample was also reused in another study, on T cells of mothers and their children.

This receptor was obtained from a boy aged 2 to 9 in good health. Sequences were obtained from blood. The rearrangement joins TRBV27 to TRBJ2-7, with TRBD2 as a possible D gene (5 bases). This CDR3 reads CASSLRGGYYEQYF. The CDR3 bases are TGTGCCAGCAGTTTACGCGGCGGGTACTACGAGCAGTACTTC.